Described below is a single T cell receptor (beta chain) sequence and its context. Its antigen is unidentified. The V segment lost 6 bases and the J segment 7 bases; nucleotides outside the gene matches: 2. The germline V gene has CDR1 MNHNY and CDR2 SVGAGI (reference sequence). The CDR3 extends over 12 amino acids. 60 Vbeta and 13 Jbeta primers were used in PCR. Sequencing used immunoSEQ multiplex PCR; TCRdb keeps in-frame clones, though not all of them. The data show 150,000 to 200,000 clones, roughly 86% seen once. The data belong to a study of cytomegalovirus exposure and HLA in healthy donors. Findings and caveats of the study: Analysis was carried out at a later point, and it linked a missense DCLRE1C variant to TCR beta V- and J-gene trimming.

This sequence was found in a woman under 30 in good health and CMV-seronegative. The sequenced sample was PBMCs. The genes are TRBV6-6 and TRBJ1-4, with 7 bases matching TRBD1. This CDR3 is CASRGGGEKLFF. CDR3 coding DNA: TGTGCCAGCAGAGGGGGCGGTGAAAAACTGTTTTTT.